This TCR beta chain stems from a study of blood T cell repertoires in COVID-19. Authors' data handling: Reference gene primer amplification gave estimated nucleated cell counts. Here immunoSEQ multiplex PCR was the method, and the copy in TCRdb shows in-frame clones only, minus some. V and J calls and clone size follow that table, whereas D and trimming were derived from the DNA. The sample records more than 350,000 clones, roughly 90% being singletons. Per germline, CDR1 MNHEY and CDR2 SVGAGI. This CDR3 comprises 13 residues. Trimming took 4 bases from V and 7 from J, leaving 13 bases between them. This clonotype was obtained from a woman between 18 and 30 years old who had been exposed to COVID-19. The V gene is TRBV6-5, the J gene TRBJ1-1, with D possibly matching TRBD1 (5 bases). Sequencing was done on a sample of PBMCs or T cells enriched from blood (not recorded which). The CDR3 nucleotides are TGTGCCAGCAGTTCCCGACAGCTCTTTGAAGCTTTCTTT. Amino acids: CASSSRQLFEAFF.